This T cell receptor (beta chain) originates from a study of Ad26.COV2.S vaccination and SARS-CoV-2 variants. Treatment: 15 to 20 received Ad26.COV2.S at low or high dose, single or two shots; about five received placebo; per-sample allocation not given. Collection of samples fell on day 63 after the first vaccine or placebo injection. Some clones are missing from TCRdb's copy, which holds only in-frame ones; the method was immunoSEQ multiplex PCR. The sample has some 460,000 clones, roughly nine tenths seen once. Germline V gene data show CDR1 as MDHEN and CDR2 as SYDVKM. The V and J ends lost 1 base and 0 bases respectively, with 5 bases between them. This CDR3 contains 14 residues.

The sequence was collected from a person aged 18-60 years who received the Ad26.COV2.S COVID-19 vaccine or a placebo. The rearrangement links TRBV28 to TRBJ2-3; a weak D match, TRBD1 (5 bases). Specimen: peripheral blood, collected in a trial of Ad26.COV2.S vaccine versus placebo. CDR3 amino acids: CASSLSGSTDTQYF. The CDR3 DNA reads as TGTGCCAGCAGTTTATCAGGGAGCACAGATACGCAGTATTTT. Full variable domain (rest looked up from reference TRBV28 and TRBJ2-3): DVKVTQSSRYLVKRTGEKVFLECVQDMDHENMFWYRQDPGLGLRLIYFSYDVKMKEKGDIPEGYSVSREKKERFSLILESASTNQTSMYLCASSLSGSTDTQYFGPGTRLTVL.